The 13 T cell receptor beta chains below all came from one sample that was sequenced in a study of cytomegalovirus exposure and HLA in healthy donors. This table comes from immunoSEQ multiplex PCR, and its TCRdb copy is limited to in-frame clones, with some not included. The sample carries 110,000 to 150,000 clones, 90% to 95% recorded once. Sequencing input: PBMCs. The receptor set was obtained from a man younger than 35 in good health and CMV-seronegative.

J is TRBJ2-1 and V is TRBV5-4; TRBD2 agrees at 11 bases. The CDR3 runs to 17 residues. Germline-derived CDR1 and CDR2 are SGHNT and YYREEE (reference sequence). V shed 0 bases, J shed 5 bases, and the junction held 7 bases outside the gene matches. The CDR3 DNA sequence: TGTGCCAGCAGCTTGGGAGGTGCTAGCGGGGGGAACAATGAGCAGTTCTTC. It encodes CASSLGGASGGNNEQFF.

The chain employs TRBV7-8 and TRBJ1-4, with D possibly being TRBD1 (6 bases). V lost 0 bases and J lost 0, with 8 bases in between. CDR1 SGHVS and CDR2 FQNEAQ come from the germline V gene. The CDR3 runs 16 residues. The CDR3 DNA reads as TGTGCCAGCAGCTTAGCGGCAGGGGCAACTAATGAAAAACTGTTTTTT. The encoded protein is CASSLAAGATNEKLFF.

The chain has TRBV25-1 and TRBJ2-2; 8 nucleotides align to TRBD2. V gave up 5 bases and J gave up 3 bases; unmatched junction bases: 5. The CDR3 loop spans 15 amino acids. Germline CDR1 and CDR2: MGHDK and SYGVNS. The CDR3: CASSQTSVHTGELFF. The CDR3 nucleotides are TGTGCCAGCAGTCAGACTAGCGTGCACACCGGGGAGCTGTTTTTT.

In nucleotides, the CDR3 is TGTGCCAGCAGCTTAGAGATGAGAAACACCGGGGAGCTGTTTTTT. Translation: CASSLEMRNTGELFF. This chain uses TRBV5-6 with TRBJ2-2; no firm D call. V lost 2 bases and J 2 bases, leaving 10 bases between the germline ends. Germline V gives CDR1 SGHDT, CDR2 YYEEEE. There are 15 residues in the CDR3.

The CDR3 DNA follows: TGTGCCAGCAGCCAATCCGACAGCCTGGCTTTCTTT. This sequence encodes CASSQSDSLAFF. V is TRBV16 and J is TRBJ1-1; D is possibly TRBD1 (5 bases). Trimming removed 0 bases at V and 11 bases at J, with 10 bases between. Germline V lookup: CDR1 KGHSY, CDR2 FQNENV. The CDR3 length is 12 residues.

V gene TRBV5-1 combines with J gene TRBJ2-7; 7 bases are shared with TRBD1. Germline trimming cut 2 bases from V and 6 bases from J; bases unmatched to any gene: 5. CDR1 is SGHRS, CDR2 YFSETQ, per germline. The CDR3 sequence is 13 residues long. CDR3 nucleotides: TGCGCCAGCAGCTTCGGGACAGTGGGCGAGCAGTACTTC. Translating gives CASSFGTVGEQYF.

V usage is TRBV10-3 and J usage is TRBJ2-1, with D tentatively TRBD2 (5 bases). The V gene's germline CDR1 is ENHRY and CDR2 SYGVKD. The CDR3 consists of 11 residues. V was cut by 4 bases and J by 14 bases, with 12 bases left in between. CDR3 DNA sequence: TGTGCCATCAGTGGGGGAGTCGAGGAGTTCTTC. Translation gives CAISGGVEEFF.

This clone was detected only a few times. The chain employs TRBV6-1 and TRBJ2-7; a possible D gene is TRBD1 (6 bases). The CDR3 extends over 16 amino acids. V dropped 2 bases and J dropped 1 base, with 15 bases sitting between them. CDR1 and CDR2 from the germline V gene are MNHNS and SASEGT. The CDR3 DNA sequence: TGTGCCAGCAGTGAATTCCCGGGACAAGGGTCCTACGAGCAGTACGTC. Translated: CASSEFPGQGSYEQYV.

The chain links TRBV6-1 to TRBJ2-7; maybe TRBD1 (6 bases). This CDR3 has 13 residues. Germline-derived CDR1 and CDR2 are MNHNS and SASEGT. The V end lost 4 bases, the J end lost 7 bases, and 14 bases lay between the germline ends. The CDR3: CASSVLQGGEQYV. The CDR3 nucleotides are TGTGCCAGCAGTGTTTTACAGGGTGGTGAGCAGTACGTC.

This chain joins TRBV5-1 and TRBJ1-4; D is perhaps TRBD1 (5 bases). The germline CDR1 and CDR2 sequences are SGHRS and YFSETQ. V was pared by 4 bases and J by 0 bases, with 10 bases between. This CDR3 is 15 amino acids long. The CDR3 loop is CASSTGRATNEKLFF. The DNA of the CDR3 is TGCGCCAGCAGCACAGGACGGGCAACTAATGAAAAACTGTTTTTT.

This sequence joins TRBV5-1 and TRBJ1-3, with 9 nucleotides matching TRBD1. The germline gives CDR1 SGHRS, CDR2 YFSETQ. CDR3 size: 15 residues. J gave up 2 bases and V 4 bases, and 4 bases lay outside the gene matches. CDR3 nucleotides: TGCGCCAGCAGCGGACAGGGGACTCCTGGAAACACCATATATTTT. Translation gives CASSGQGTPGNTIYF.

This chain joins TRBV25-1 and TRBJ2-2; 9 bases agree with TRBD1. Germline CDR1 and CDR2: MGHDK and SYGVNS. The CDR3 is 15 amino acids. Losses at the gene ends were 6 bases for V and 7 bases for J; bases not matched to a gene: 9. The CDR3 DNA sequence: TGTGCCAGCAGCCGACCGGGACAGGGAATCGGGGAGCTGTTTTTT. Protein: CASSRPGQGIGELFF. Together with reference TRBV25-1 and TRBJ2-2, the CDR3 gives the full variable domain: EADIYQTPRYLVIGTGKKITLECSQTMGHDKMYWYQQDPGMELHLIHYSYGVNSTEKGDLSSESTVSRIRTEHFPLTLESARPSHTSQYLCASSRPGQGIGELFFGEGSRLTVL.

This clone appeared a few times. The rearrangement uses TRBV29-1 and TRBJ1-2; no reliable D call. This CDR3 spans 9 amino acids. Germline loops: CDR1 SQVTM, CDR2 ANQGSEA. Trimming cost V 4 bases and J 7 bases, with 4 bases left between them. CDR3 DNA sequence: TGCAGCGTTGCTAGTGGCTACACCTTC. This sequence encodes CSVASGYTF.